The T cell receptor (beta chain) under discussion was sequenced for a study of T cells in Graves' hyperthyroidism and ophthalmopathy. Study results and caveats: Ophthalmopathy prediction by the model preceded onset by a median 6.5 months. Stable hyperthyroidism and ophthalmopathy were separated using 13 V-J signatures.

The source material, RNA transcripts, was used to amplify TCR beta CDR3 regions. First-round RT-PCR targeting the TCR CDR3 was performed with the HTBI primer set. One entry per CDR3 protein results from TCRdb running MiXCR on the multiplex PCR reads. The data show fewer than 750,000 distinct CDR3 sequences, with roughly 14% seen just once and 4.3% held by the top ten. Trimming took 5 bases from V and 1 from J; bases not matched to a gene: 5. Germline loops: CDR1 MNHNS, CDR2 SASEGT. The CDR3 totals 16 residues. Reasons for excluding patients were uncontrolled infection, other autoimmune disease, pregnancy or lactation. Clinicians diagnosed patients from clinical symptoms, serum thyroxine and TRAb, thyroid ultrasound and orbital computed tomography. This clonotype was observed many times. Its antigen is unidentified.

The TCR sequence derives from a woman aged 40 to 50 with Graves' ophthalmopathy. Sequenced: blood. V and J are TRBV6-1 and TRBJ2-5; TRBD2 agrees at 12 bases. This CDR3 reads CASSPPGLAGQETQYF. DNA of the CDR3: TGTGCCAGCAGTCCCCCGGGACTAGCGGGCCAAGAGACCCAGTACTTC.